This record looks at one T cell receptor beta chain sequence and its context. This specimen belongs to a study of OX40 agonist ivuxolimab in advanced cancers. Germline loops: CDR1 SGHRS, CDR2 YFSETQ. Losses at the gene ends were 0 bases for V and 5 bases for J; bases not matched to a gene: 5. This CDR3 is built from 15 residues. TCRdb's copy holds only in-frame clones and misses some; the assay was immunoSEQ multiplex PCR. Of over 70,000 clones listed, roughly 86% are singletons. Here the sequenced sample was CD4+ or CD8+ T cells sorted from blood, taken in a trial of the OX40 agonist ivuxolimab. The source of this sequence is an adult with an advanced solid tumor such as melanoma, head and neck, liver or kidney cancer. This sequence joins TRBV5-1 and TRBJ2-5; TRBD1 agrees at 9 bases. This CDR3 is CASSLAGGTGETQYF. CDR3 bases: TGCGCCAGCAGCTTGGCCGGGGGGACAGGGGAGACCCAGTACTTC. Together with reference TRBV5-1 and TRBJ2-5, the CDR3 gives the full variable domain: KAGVTQTPRYLIKTRGQQVTLSCSPISGHRSVSWYQQTPGQGLQFLFEYFSETQRNKGNFPGRFSGRQFSNSRSEMNVSTLELGDSALYLCASSLAGGTGETQYFGPGTRLLVL.